The clone carrying this TCR beta chain was observed a handful of times. The data were obtained in a study of cytomegalovirus exposure and HLA in healthy donors. The CDR3 is made up of 14 amino acids. Germline CDR1 reads SGHRS; CDR2 reads YFSETQ. The V segment lost 8 bases and the J segment 2 bases; nucleotides outside the gene matches: 7. PCR involved 60 Vbeta and 13 Jbeta primers. Assay used: immunoSEQ multiplex PCR; TCRdb lists only in-frame clones, some missing. This sample has about 170,000 clones, with almost 75% found just once. The sequencing input was PBMCs. The receptor comes from a young woman in good health and CMV-seropositive. The chain employs TRBV5-1 and TRBJ2-7; 10 positions agree with TRBD2. Written as DNA, the CDR3 is TGCGCCAGTCGGACTAGCGGCGCCACCTACGAGCAGTACTTC. It codes for CASRTSGATYEQYF.